Listed here are 29 T cell receptor beta chains from one sample, sequenced in a study of glioma-infiltrating T cells. Using RNA template, CDR3s of TCR alpha and beta were amplified with iRepertoire arm-PCR. TCRdb recomputed calls from the multiplex PCR reads with MiXCR, one row per CDR3 protein. The sample records around 93,000 distinct CDR3 sequences, 35% to 45% being singletons. Sequenced: glioma tissue, nonneoplastic brain tissue, or PBMCs (not recorded which). Every receptor here comes from a human donor with low-grade glioma or glioblastoma, undergoing nonglioma brain surgery, or in good health (not recorded which).

This clonotype was counted many times. The J gene is TRBJ2-1, the V gene TRBV5-4; D is undetermined. The length of the CDR3 is 15 residues. The germline CDR1 and CDR2 sequences are SGHNT and YYREEE (reference sequence). Trimming pared 4 bases from V and 0 bases from J, leaving 11 bases between. The CDR3: CASSVDVNSYNEQFF. CDR3 nucleotide sequence: TGTGCCAGCAGCGTTGACGTAAACTCCTACAATGAGCAGTTCTTC.

Regarding this clonotype: A read error may explain this, as a much larger clone is one base away. The rearrangement links TRBV12-3 or TRBV12-4 to TRBJ2-7; tentatively, D is TRBD1 (6 bases). The CDR3 is 13 amino acids. The chain's CDR3 is CACSGDTFYEQYF. For the CDR3, the DNA is TGTGCCTGCAGTGGGGACACCTTCTACGAGCAGTACTTC.

A note on this clonotype: The junction departs from the called germline gene at one end, perhaps through a read error. V usage is TRBV4-1 and J usage is TRBJ2-1, with TRBD2 as a possible D gene (6 bases). From germline, CDR1 is MGHRA and CDR2 YSYEKL. CDR3 size: 14 residues. CDR3 in amino acids: CASRKEGGYNEKFF. In DNA, the CDR3 is TGCGCCAGCAGAAAAGAGGGAGGCTACAATGAGAAGTTCTTC.

This clonotype was recorded at least ten times. V usage is TRBV6-1 and J usage is TRBJ2-3; 10 bases line up with TRBD1. V shed 4 bases and J 3 bases; nucleotides not matched to a gene: 7. Germline V gene data show CDR1 as MNHNS and CDR2 as SASEGT. The CDR3 extends over 16 amino acids. The CDR3 protein is CASSAYGTGATDTQYF. The CDR3 region has the DNA TGTGCCAGCAGTGCCTACGGGACAGGGGCGACAGATACGCAGTATTTT.

This clonotype was counted a single time. This sequence joins TRBV7-9 and TRBJ2-4; 7 bases line up with TRBD1. The CDR3 extends over 17 amino acids. V trimming: 4 bases; J trimming: 8 bases; junction bases outside the gene matches: 17. Germline values: CDR1 SEHNR, CDR2 FQNEAQ (reference sequence). The chain's CDR3 is CASSWKGLAGGSYIQYF. Here the CDR3 DNA reads TGTGCCAGCAGCTGGAAAGGTCTTGCAGGGGGATCCTACATTCAGTACTTC.

This clonotype was seen many times. This chain links TRBV29-1 with TRBJ2-7, with 13 bases identical to TRBD2. In germline, CDR1 is SQVTM, CDR2 ANQGSEA. The CDR3 runs 15 residues. The V and J ends lost 8 bases and 2 bases, in that order; junction bases with no gene match: 9. The chain's CDR3 is CSTKTGTSGTYEQYF. Here the CDR3 DNA reads TGCAGCACGAAGACCGGGACTAGCGGGACCTACGAGCAGTACTTC.

This clonotype was seen many times. The V and J genes are TRBV7-2 and TRBJ2-1; 12 bases map to TRBD2. With 5 bases clipped from V and 7 bases from J, the junction kept 6 bases outside the gene matches. CDR1 is SGHTA, CDR2 FQGNSA, per germline. The CDR3 contains 15 residues. The CDR3 loop reads CASSSLAGGGNEQFF. CDR3 sequence (DNA): TGTGCCAGCAGCAGTCTAGCGGGAGGGGGTAATGAGCAGTTCTTC.

This clonotype was counted many times. The chain joins TRBV5-4 to TRBJ2-5, with D unresolved. V lost 5 bases and J lost 1, with 3 bases in between. The CDR3 totals 11 residues. Germline assignment: CDR1 SGHNT and CDR2 YYREEE (reference sequence). The CDR3 region is CASSFQETQYF. For the CDR3, the DNA is TGTGCCAGCAGTTTCCAAGAGACCCAGTACTTC. Combining the CDR3 with reference TRBV5-4 and TRBJ2-5 gives the whole variable domain ETGVTQSPTHLIKTRGQQVTLRCSSQSGHNTVSWYQQALGQGPQFIFQYYREEENGRGNFPPRFSGLQFPNYSSELNVNALELDDSALYLCASSFQETQYFGPGTRLLVL.

This clonotype occurred a few times. The CDR3 region has the DNA TGTGCCAGCAGCTGGACTAGCGGGACGGGCACAGATACGCAGTATTTT. Translation gives CASSWTSGTGTDTQYF. The genes are TRBV9 and TRBJ2-3; 12 bases line up with TRBD2. Unmatched junction bases numbered 4, after V lost 4 bases and J lost 1 base. The CDR3 length is 16 residues. Germline V gene lookup returns CDR1 SGDLS and CDR2 YYNGEE.

This clonotype has at least ten counts. The rearrangement links TRBV7-2 to TRBJ2-3; TRBD2 matches 14 bases. CDR1 is SGHTA, CDR2 FQGNSA, per germline. This CDR3 is 18 amino acids long. The V gene end was trimmed by 4 bases and the J gene end by 3 bases; junction bases not matched to a gene: 9. The CDR3 bases are TGTGCCAGCAGCTCGCGGACTAGCGGGAGGCCACCAACAGATACGCAGTATTTT. Residues: CASSSRTSGRPPTDTQYF.

This clonotype was recorded many times. The rearrangement links TRBV27 to TRBJ2-3; 8 bases match TRBD2. With V trimmed by 5 bases and J by 4 bases, 11 bases remained unmatched. The V gene's germline CDR1 is MNHEY and CDR2 SMNVEV (reference sequence). The CDR3 is 16 residues long. The CDR3 loop is CASSAGGPKGADTQYF. CDR3 bases: TGTGCCAGCAGTGCGGGGGGACCTAAAGGGGCAGATACGCAGTATTTT.

Points on this clonotype: In this CDR3 the conserved last residue, phenylalanine or tryptophan, is missing, so a read error is likely. The chain recombines TRBV4-1 with TRBJ2-1, with a possible D match to TRBD2 (5 bases). Germline CDR1 MGHRA, CDR2 YSYEKL. The germline V and J ends were trimmed by 3 bases and 10 bases, with 19 bases remaining between them. The CDR3 is 15 amino acids. CDR3 sequence (DNA): TGCGCCAGCAGCCAGCCCGGACTCCTGCCCAGGGAGCAGTTCCTC. It is translated as CASSQPGLLPREQFL.

This clonotype came up many times. The chain recombines TRBV7-2 with TRBJ2-3; the D gene is possibly TRBD2 (6 bases). In germline, CDR1 is SGHTA, CDR2 FQGNSA. V lost 1 base, J lost 1 base, and 12 bases lay in between. CDR3 length equals 16 residues. As DNA, the CDR3 is TGTGCCAGCAGCTTAGGTCTTGGAGGGGGCACAGATACGCAGTATTTT. Amino acids: CASSLGLGGGTDTQYF.

This clonotype was counted many times. The chain employs TRBV5-4 and TRBJ2-3; D remains ambiguous. The germline CDR1 and CDR2 sequences are SGHNT and YYREEE (reference sequence). V was trimmed by 2 bases and J by 3 bases, leaving 7 bases between them. The CDR3 sequence is 13 residues long. CDR3 nucleotides: TGTGCCAGCAGCTTAGTGGAAACAGATACGCAGTATTTT. Residues: CASSLVETDTQYF.

This clonotype was seen many times. This CDR3 is CASSPRGQGTGELFF. CDR3 sequence (DNA): TGTGCCAGCAGCCCACGGGGACAGGGCACCGGGGAGCTGTTTTTT. The chain carries TRBV7-9 and TRBJ2-2, with TRBD1 matching 9 bases. Trimming at V came to 5 bases and at J to 4 bases, leaving 5 bases not matched to a gene. The CDR3 contains 15 residues. CDR1 and CDR2 (germline): SEHNR, FQNEAQ (reference sequence).

Points on this clonotype: This may stem from a read error, because a much larger clone lies one nucleotide away. Given the absence of the conserved phenylalanine or tryptophan at the CDR3 end, a read error is likely. The gene calls are TRBV28 and TRBJ2-6; a possible D gene is TRBD2 (5 bases). Per the germline V gene, CDR1 is MDHEN and CDR2 is SYDVKM. V gave up 2 bases and J gave up 2 bases, with 7 bases separating them. This CDR3 is 15 amino acids long. CDR3 coding DNA: TGTGCCAGCAGTTTAGGCGGGCCTGGGGCCAACGTCCTGACTTCC. Translating it yields CASSLGGPGANVLTS.

There are many counts of this clonotype. The V gene is TRBV12-5, the J gene TRBJ2-7; D might be TRBD1 (5 bases). The CDR3 extends over 12 amino acids. CDR1 and CDR2 (germline): LGHNT, FRNRAP. Between the trimmed V and J ends, which lost 6 bases and 4 bases, there was a span of 10 bases. This chain's CDR3 is CASGTAIYEQYF. The CDR3 DNA reads TGTGCTAGTGGGACAGCGATTTACGAGCAGTACTTC.

This clonotype was counted ten times or more. This chain links TRBV25-1 with TRBJ2-7, with 9 nucleotides matching TRBD2. CDR3 length: 15 residues. V lost 1 base and J lost 5; bases outside the gene matches: 6. Germline CDR1 and CDR2: MGHDK and SYGVNS. The CDR3 bases are TGTGCCAGCAGTGAATCGGAGCGGGGGGATAACGAGCAGTACTTC. Protein product: CASSESERGDNEQYF.

Remarks on this clonotype: A much larger clone differs by one base, so this may be a read error. The chain has TRBV20-1 and TRBJ2-5; weak D call: TRBD1 (6 bases). Germline CDR1 and CDR2: DFQATT and SNEGSKA (reference sequence). The CDR3 loop spans 15 amino acids. CDR3 coding DNA: TGCAGTGCCATTGACAGGAGTAGGGCTCAAGGGACCCAGTACTTC. Protein sequence: CSAIDRSRAQGTQYF.

The rearrangement links TRBV6-5 to TRBJ2-5; TRBD1 matches at 11 bases. Losses at the gene ends were 7 bases for V and 5 bases for J; bases not matched to a gene: 6. The CDR3 runs to 14 residues. From germline, CDR1 is MNHEY and CDR2 SVGAGI. CDR3 nucleotide sequence: TGTGCCAGCACGGGACAGGGGGGTCCGGAGACCCAGTACTTC. Its protein product is CASTGQGGPETQYF.

The V gene is TRBV19, the J gene TRBJ1-3, with a tentative D call TRBD1 (5 bases). Germline V lookup: CDR1 LNHDA, CDR2 SQIVND (reference sequence). V lost 7 bases, J lost 3 bases, and 16 bases lay in between. CDR3 length equals 15 residues. In DNA form, the CDR3 reads TGTGCCAGTACGTTCCGGGACGTCTTTGGAAACACCATATATTTT. The encoded protein is CASTFRDVFGNTIYF.

In nucleotides, the CDR3 is TGTGCCAGCAGTAACGGCCGGGTCGCTTTCTTT. Translated, it gives CASSNGRVAFF. The J gene is TRBJ1-1, the V gene TRBV6-2 or TRBV6-3; D gene ambiguous. Germline values: CDR1 MNHEY, CDR2 SVGEGT. Trimming stripped 5 bases from V and 11 bases from J, with 12 bases between. CDR3 length: 11 residues.

This clonotype was picked up many times. The chain carries TRBV19 and TRBJ2-7, with D maybe TRBD1 (5 bases). V was cut by 5 bases and J by 5 bases, with 13 bases left in between. From germline, CDR1 is LNHDA and CDR2 SQIVND (reference sequence). The CDR3 covers 13 residues. CDR3 loop: CASSAQVSDEQYF. As DNA, the CDR3 is TGTGCCAGTAGTGCACAGGTGAGCGACGAGCAGTACTTC.

This clonotype was counted ten times or more. The chain employs TRBV19 and TRBJ2-3, with a tentative D call TRBD2 (5 bases). The CDR3 extends over 14 amino acids. V lost 5 bases to trimming and J lost 7 bases, with 16 bases between them. Germline CDR1 is LNHDA and CDR2 is SQIVND (reference sequence). In DNA, the CDR3 is TGTGCCAGTAGTCCCCGGGATAATTCCCATACGCAGTATTTT. This gives the protein CASSPRDNSHTQYF.

This clonotype has at least ten counts. This rearrangement joins TRBV29-1 to TRBJ1-2; 12 bases align to TRBD1. CDR1 and CDR2 (germline): SQVTM, ANQGSEA. The CDR3 is 13 residues long. V lost 3 bases, J lost 7 bases, and 3 bases stayed unmatched. CDR3 DNA: TGCAGCGTTGAGGGACAGGGGGCCTTTGGCTACACCTTC. Its translation: CSVEGQGAFGYTF.

This sequence joins TRBV15 and TRBJ2-1, with D maybe TRBD2 (6 bases). CDR1 and CDR2 (germline): LNHNV, YYDKDF (reference sequence). The CDR3 runs 14 residues. Trimming took off 4 bases at V and 4 bases at J, with 11 bases between the two ends. CDR3 in amino acids: CATSNEGGYNEQFF. The CDR3, as DNA: TGTGCCACCAGCAACGAGGGAGGATACAATGAGCAGTTCTTC.

This clonotype showed up many times. The chain has TRBV6-1 and TRBJ2-3; D not resolved. The CDR3 runs to 14 residues. V lost 6 bases, J lost 1 base, and 11 bases lay in between. The germline V gene has CDR1 MNHNS and CDR2 SASEGT. The CDR3 DNA is TGTGCCAGCAGCACCGCCGGTCGCACAGATACGCAGTATTTT. As protein: CASSTAGRTDTQYF.

This clonotype was detected many times. The rearrangement uses TRBV6-1 and TRBJ2-1; D is undetermined. Trimming shortened V by 6 bases and J by 1 base, and 13 bases separated the two germline ends. Per the germline V gene, CDR1 is MNHNS and CDR2 is SASEGT. The CDR3 runs to 15 residues. Here the CDR3 reads CASSDSGLSYNEQFF. The CDR3 nucleotides read TGTGCCAGCAGCGACTCTGGGCTTTCCTACAATGAGCAGTTCTTC.

This clonotype was found many times. The chain combines TRBV6-2 or TRBV6-3 with TRBJ2-1; TRBD2 matches at 8 bases. Germline CDR1 reads MNHEY; CDR2 reads SVGEGT. The CDR3 totals 14 residues. Trimming took 7 bases from V and 4 from J; bases not matched to a gene: 6. This CDR3 is CASTQAGAYNEQFF. In DNA, the CDR3 is TGTGCCAGCACCCAAGCGGGAGCATACAATGAGCAGTTCTTC.